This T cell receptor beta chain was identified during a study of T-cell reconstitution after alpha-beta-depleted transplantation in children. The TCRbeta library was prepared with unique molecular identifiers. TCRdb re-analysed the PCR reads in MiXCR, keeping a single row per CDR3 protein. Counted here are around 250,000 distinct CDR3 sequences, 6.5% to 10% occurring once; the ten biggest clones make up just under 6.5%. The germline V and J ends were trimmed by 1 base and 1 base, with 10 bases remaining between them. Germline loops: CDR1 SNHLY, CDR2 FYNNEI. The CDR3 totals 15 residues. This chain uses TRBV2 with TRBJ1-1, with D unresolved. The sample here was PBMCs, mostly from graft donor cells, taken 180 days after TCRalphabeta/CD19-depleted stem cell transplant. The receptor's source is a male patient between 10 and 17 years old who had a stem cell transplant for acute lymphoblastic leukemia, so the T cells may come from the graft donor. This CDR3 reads CASSEGRPSNTEAFF. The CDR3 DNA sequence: TGTGCCAGCAGTGAAGGGCGGCCTTCGAACACTGAAGCTTTCTTT.